This T cell receptor (beta chain) was identified during a study of shared clonotypes between healthy human individuals. This CDR3 region has 16 residues. V was pared by 3 bases and J by 4 bases, with 5 bases of the junction left unmatched. From germline, CDR1 is SGHAT and CDR2 FQNNGV. This table comes from immunoSEQ multiplex PCR, and its TCRdb copy is limited to in-frame clones, with some not included. The sample has about 2.3 million clones; 93% are singletons. The receptor comes from a man younger than 35 in good health. Some clones in this sample may be carry-over from other donors' samples. This chain uses TRBV11-2 with TRBJ2-1, with 11 bases fitting TRBD2. Sequencing was done on a sample of naive CD4+ T cells from PBMCs. As to subset: CD45RA+ positively selected. This chain's CDR3 is CASSFSGTSGYNEQFF. CDR3 in DNA: TGTGCCAGCAGCTTTTCCGGGACTAGCGGATACAATGAGCAGTTCTTC.